The present T cell receptor (beta chain) was sequenced within a study of cytomegalovirus exposure and HLA in healthy donors. About the research overall: The 650 to 850 first-cohort repertoires and the 100 to 150 validation repertoires shared the same platform, a later analysis reported. Study findings and constraints: Most TCR sequences were seen very rarely across donors, but some public TCRs occurred in many. Reported performance of the classifier showed diagnosis of cytomegalovirus status with high specificity and sensitivity.

Trimming removed 6 bases at V and 1 base at J, with 9 bases between. Germline lookup yields CDR1 SEHNR and CDR2 FQNEAQ (reference sequence). The CDR3 covers 13 residues. Sequencing used immunoSEQ multiplex PCR; TCRdb keeps in-frame clones, though not all of them. This table has approximately 260,000 clones, more than 75% appearing once. A remark on this clone: Its cognate antigen is unknown.

The donors were members of the validation cohort, which comprised about 130 subjects and was separate from the first cohort of 666 subjects. The J gene is TRBJ1-1, the V gene TRBV7-9; D unclear. The sequence was collected from a woman younger than 45 in good health and CMV-seropositive. The sample taken for sequencing was PBMCs. This chain's CDR3 is CASSYSRNTEAFF. In DNA form, the CDR3 reads TGTGCCAGCAGTTACAGCCGGAACACTGAAGCTTTCTTT.